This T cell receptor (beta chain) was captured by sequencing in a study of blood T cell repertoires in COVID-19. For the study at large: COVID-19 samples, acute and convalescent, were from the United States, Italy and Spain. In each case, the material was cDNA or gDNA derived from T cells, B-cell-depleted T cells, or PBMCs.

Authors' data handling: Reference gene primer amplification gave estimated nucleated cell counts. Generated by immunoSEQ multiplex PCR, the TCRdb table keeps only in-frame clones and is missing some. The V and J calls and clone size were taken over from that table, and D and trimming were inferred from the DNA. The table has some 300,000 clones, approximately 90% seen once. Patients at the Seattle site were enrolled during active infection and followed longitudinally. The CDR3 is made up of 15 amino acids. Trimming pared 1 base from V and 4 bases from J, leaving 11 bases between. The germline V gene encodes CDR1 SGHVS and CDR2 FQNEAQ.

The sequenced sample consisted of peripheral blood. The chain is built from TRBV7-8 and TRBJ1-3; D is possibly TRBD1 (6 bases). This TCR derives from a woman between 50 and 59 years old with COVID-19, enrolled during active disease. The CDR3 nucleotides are TGTGCCAGCAGCTTAGACGCAGGGGACGGAAACACCATATATTTT. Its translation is CASSLDAGDGNTIYF.